These 8 T cell receptor beta chains originate from one sample sequenced in a study of shared clonotypes between healthy human individuals. Clones were read by immunoSEQ multiplex PCR, and TCRdb kept only the in-frame ones, dropping some. This sample has millions of clones, with just over 90% found just once. Sequenced input: naive CD4+ T cells sorted from blood. Subset noted: CD45RA+ positively selected. Source of these receptors: a man younger than 35 in good health.

The chain joins TRBV19 to TRBJ2-7; 8 bases map to TRBD2. V shed 8 bases and J 0 bases; nucleotides not matched to a gene: 12. The CDR3 is 16 residues long. Germline CDR1 and CDR2: LNHDA and SQIVND (reference sequence). CDR3 sequence reads: CASSVHGGASSYEQYF. Here the CDR3 DNA reads TGTGCCAGTTCCGTCCACGGGGGGGCCTCCTCCTACGAGCAGTACTTC.

CDR3: CASSQEVVGFSNYGYTF. CDR3 bases: TGCGCCAGCAGCCAAGAAGTGGTGGGGTTCTCTAACTATGGCTACACCTTC. This chain uses TRBV4-3 with TRBJ1-2; no clear D gene. Between the trimmed V and J ends, which lost 0 bases and 0 bases, there was a span of 14 bases. Germline CDR1 LGHNA, CDR2 YSLEER. The CDR3 loop spans 17 amino acids.

CDR3 nucleotide sequence: TGCGCCAGCGCGAGCCTGGTGCGAGAGACCCAGTACTTC. This gives the protein CASASLVRETQYF. The rearrangement uses TRBV10-2 and TRBJ2-5; D is unresolved. The CDR3 sequence is 13 residues long. Trimming left V 8 bases short and J 4 bases short, with 14 bases between. Germline V CDR1 and CDR2: WSHSY, SAAADI.

This clone was seen only a few times. V usage is TRBV19 and J usage is TRBJ1-5, with 9 bases that match TRBD1. Unmatched junction bases numbered 10, after V lost 7 bases and J lost 3 bases. The CDR3 contains 16 residues. Germline loops: CDR1 LNHDA, CDR2 SQIVND (reference sequence). CDR3 amino acids: CASTSVDRGYNQPQHF. CDR3 DNA sequence: TGTGCCAGTACCTCCGTTGACAGGGGGTACAATCAGCCCCAGCATTTT.

On this clone: The same CDR3 is also encoded by other DNA sequences in this sample. This rearrangement joins TRBV9 to TRBJ1-1; D is unresolved. The CDR3 covers 14 residues. In germline, CDR1 is SGDLS, CDR2 YYNGEE. V shed 0 bases and J shed 1 base, with 7 bases lying between them. CDR3 loop: CASSVGTGNTEAFF. The CDR3 DNA sequence: TGTGCCAGCAGCGTAGGCACGGGGAACACTGAAGCTTTCTTT.

The chain uses TRBV6-6 and TRBJ2-2; 7 nucleotides agree with TRBD1. Germline V gene lookup returns CDR1 MNHNY and CDR2 SVGAGI (reference sequence). This CDR3 comprises 15 residues. Unmatched junction bases numbered 11, after V lost 8 bases and J lost 5 bases. CDR3 amino acids: CASAKAAGGTGELFF. For the CDR3, the DNA is TGTGCCAGCGCAAAGGCGGCAGGGGGAACCGGGGAGCTGTTTTTT.

The CDR3 region has the DNA TGTGCCAGCAGCGTCTTACCTAGCTCGGCGAACACCGGGGAGCTGTTTTTT. Translation gives CASSVLPSSANTGELFF. This rearrangement joins TRBV9 to TRBJ2-2; D is possibly TRBD2 (5 bases). This CDR3 is 17 amino acids long. Trimming shortened V by 2 bases and J by 0 bases, and 14 bases separated the two germline ends. Germline V gene lookup returns CDR1 SGDLS and CDR2 YYNGEE.

The chain recombines TRBV4-3 with TRBJ2-2, with a possible D match to TRBD2 (5 bases). Trimming removed 3 bases at V and 4 bases at J, with 12 bases between. The CDR3 runs 15 residues. The germline V gene has CDR1 LGHNA and CDR2 YSLEER. CDR3 loop: CASSQSGSRTGELFF. CDR3 in DNA: TGCGCCAGCAGCCAGAGTGGGAGCCGCACCGGGGAGCTGTTTTTT.